The TCR beta chain described here comes from a study of monozygotic twins with inflammatory bowel disease. The length of the CDR3 is 14 residues. Germline V CDR1 and CDR2: MNHNS, SASEGT. TCRdb re-called the 5' RACE reads; one entry per CDR3 protein, DNA not given. Seen in this sample are around 380,000 distinct CDR3 sequences; the ten most common clones hold 2% to 2.5%. The V and J genes are TRBV6-1 and TRBJ1-2; the TCRdb call, TRBD1, lacks DNA for checking. Material for sequencing was blood. The TCR was taken from a human donor with ulcerative colitis or Crohn's disease, or a healthy co-twin of an affected twin (not recorded which). This chain's CDR3 is CASRLFGASDGYTF.